Following are 3 T cell receptor beta chains from one sample sequenced in a study of blood T cell repertoires in COVID-19. The assay was immunoSEQ multiplex PCR, and TCRdb's table has in-frame clones only and misses some. This table has 300,000 to 400,000 clones, about 87% appearing once. Input material: PBMCs or T cells enriched from blood (not recorded which). All receptors derive from a man between 25 and 39 years old who had recovered from COVID-19.

This clone was recorded a few times. The chain employs TRBV18 and TRBJ1-6; D is unresolved. The CDR3 extends over 12 amino acids. Germline V gene sequence: CDR1 KGHSH, CDR2 LQKENI. V lost 2 bases and J 14 bases, leaving 10 bases between the germline ends. The CDR3 DNA follows: TGTGCCAGCTCACCAGGCACGGAGGCCCTCCACTTT. It translates to CASSPGTEALHF.

This clone was recorded a few times. CDR3 in amino acids: CASSPQQGARNSPLHF. The CDR3 DNA reads TGTGCCAGCAGCCCGCAACAGGGGGCGCGGAATTCACCCCTCCACTTT. The chain has TRBV7-8 and TRBJ1-6, with 9 bases fitting TRBD1. After removal of 5 bases from V and 7 bases from J, the junction contained 9 bases not matched to a gene. Per the germline V gene, CDR1 is SGHVS and CDR2 is FQNEAQ. This CDR3 is 16 amino acids long.

Only one count was recorded for this clone. The gene calls are TRBV5-1 and TRBJ1-1, with a tentative D call TRBD1 (5 bases). V gave up 0 bases and J gave up 4 bases, with 16 bases separating them. This CDR3 contains 16 residues. Germline V gives CDR1 SGHRS, CDR2 YFSETQ. The CDR3 sequence is CASSLEGSPGLTEAFF. Written as DNA, the CDR3 is TGCGCCAGCAGCTTGGAGGGCTCCCCAGGGCTCACTGAAGCTTTCTTT.